These 13 T cell receptor beta chains share one sample of origin, sequenced in a study of molecular identifiers for immune sequencing clone quantification. TCRdb reanalysed the PCR reads using MiXCR and keeps one entry per CDR3 protein. Counted here are more than 450,000 distinct CDR3 sequences, around 23% occurring once; the ten biggest clones make up roughly 0.77%. Sequencing used naive CD8+ T cells from blood, with Jurkat cell RNA spiked in. Subset meaning: FACS-sorted CD8+CD4-CCR7+CD45RA+ naive T cells. The receptors shown here come from a human donor in good health. Some libraries in this study had Jurkat cell RNA spiked in.

This chain links TRBV29-1 with TRBJ2-7; 7 nucleotides agree with TRBD1. CDR1 is SQVTM, CDR2 ANQGSEA, per germline. The CDR3 has 12 residues. The junction had 5 bases not matched to a gene; V was cut back by 5 bases and J by 4 bases. The CDR3 bases are TGCAGCGTTACAGGGGTCAAGTACGAGCAGTACTTC. Residues: CSVTGVKYEQYF.

The V and J genes are TRBV27 and TRBJ2-7; 10 nucleotides match TRBD2. The ends lost 3 bases at V and 5 bases at J; junction bases unmatched: 7. This CDR3 spans 15 amino acids. Germline-derived CDR1 and CDR2 are MNHEY and SMNVEV (reference sequence). Here the CDR3 reads CASSFASGSDHEQYF. CDR3 sequence (DNA): TGTGCCAGCAGTTTCGCTAGCGGGAGTGATCACGAGCAGTACTTC.

The sample holds a few counts of this clonotype. One junction end disagrees with the germline gene, perhaps due to a read error. The V call is TRBV7-9, the J call TRBJ1-5, with 7 positions matching TRBD1. The CDR3 spans 15 residues. Germline CDR1 reads SEHNR; CDR2 reads FQNEAQ (reference sequence). The CDR3 spells CVSSLGGGLGQPQHF. CDR3 bases: TGTGTCAGCAGCCTAGGAGGGGGCTTGGGTCAGCCCCAGCATTTT.

V gene TRBV7-9 combines with J gene TRBJ1-4; D is ambiguous. V lost 9 bases to trimming and J lost 3 bases, with 14 bases between them. Per the germline V gene, CDR1 is SEHNR and CDR2 is FQNEAQ (reference sequence). The CDR3 has 14 amino acids. The CDR3: CASSIGWANEKLFF. The CDR3 nucleotides are TGTGCCAGTAGTATTGGATGGGCTAATGAAAAACTGTTTTTT.

This clonotype was observed a few times. This chain connects TRBV6-2 or TRBV6-3 to TRBJ2-5; D possibly corresponds to TRBD2 (6 bases). The CDR3 totals 14 residues. CDR1 MNHEY and CDR2 SVGEGT come from the germline V gene. V was shortened by 2 bases and J by 4 bases, with 11 bases between the two germline ends. The CDR3 spells CASSYAGPRETQYF. DNA for the CDR3: TGTGCCAGCAGTTACGCGGGGCCTAGAGAGACCCAGTACTTC.

V usage is TRBV3-2 and J usage is TRBJ2-3; the table's TRBD1 call for D was not verified on the DNA. TRBV3-2 counts as a pseudogene. The CDR3 covers 17 residues. The CDR3 DNA reads TGTGCCAGCAGCCAAGGGTCAACGGGGGGGGTGAAAGATACGCAGTATTTT. Its translation: CASSQGSTGGVKDTQYF.

The V call is TRBV6-2 or TRBV6-3, the J call TRBJ2-7; possible D gene TRBD2, 5 bases. This CDR3 has 14 amino acids. V lost 3 bases and J 2 bases, leaving 11 bases between the germline ends. The V gene's germline CDR1 is MNHEY and CDR2 SVGEGT. CDR3: CASSYVGKTYEQYF. CDR3 in DNA: TGTGCCAGCAGTTATGTCGGGAAAACCTACGAGCAGTACTTC.

The V gene is TRBV12-3 or TRBV12-4, the J gene TRBJ1-1; the D gene is possibly TRBD1 (5 bases). The CDR3 sequence is 11 residues long. Trimming stripped 7 bases from V and 11 bases from J, with 14 bases between. The chain's CDR3 is CASTYDSGAFF. Written as DNA, the CDR3 is TGTGCCAGCACCTACGACAGTGGGGCTTTCTTT.

The rearrangement uses TRBV30 and TRBJ2-7; D could derive from TRBD1 or TRBD2 (5 bases each). The CDR3 sequence is 12 residues long. V shed 5 bases and J shed 2 bases, with 10 bases lying between them. Per the germline V gene, CDR1 is GTSNPN and CDR2 is SVGIG (reference sequence). This chain's CDR3 is CAWARETYEQYF. The CDR3 nucleotides are TGTGCCTGGGCCAGGGAGACCTACGAGCAGTACTTC.

This clonotype has only a few counts. The chain links TRBV27 to TRBJ2-7; no reliable D call. There are 13 residues in the CDR3. V lost 3 bases and J 4 bases, leaving 10 bases between the germline ends. Germline assignment: CDR1 MNHEY and CDR2 SMNVEV (reference sequence). CDR3: CASSLTPQYEQYF. CDR3 nucleotides: TGTGCCAGCAGTTTGACACCCCAATACGAGCAGTACTTC.

This clonotype was found once. This may stem from a read error, because a much larger clone lies one nucleotide away. This chain uses TRBV25-1 with TRBJ2-7; D remains ambiguous. This CDR3 is built from 10 residues. Per the germline V gene, CDR1 is MGHDK and CDR2 is SYGVNS. CDR3 DNA sequence: TGTACCAGCAGTTCCCTCCATCTGTACTTC. The encoded protein is CTSSSLHLYF.

Remarks on this clonotype: A far larger clone lies a single base away; this is likely a read error. The chain is built from TRBV4-1 and TRBJ2-7; no clear D gene. The CDR3 runs to 13 residues. Germline CDR1 MGHRA, CDR2 YSYEKL. CDR3 nucleotide sequence: TGCGTCAGCAGCCCCCCCAGTTCCTACGAGCAGTACTTC. This codes for CVSSPPSSYEQYF.

In its sample, this clonotype was seen a few times. J is TRBJ2-7 and V is TRBV4-2, with 8 bases that match TRBD2. The J segment lost 3 bases and the V segment lost 5 bases, leaving 9 bases of the junction unmatched. The CDR3 length is 15 residues. Germline CDR1 reads LGHNA; CDR2 reads YNFKEQ. CDR3 amino acids: CASSDVSGSLYEQYF. The CDR3 DNA reads as TGTGCCAGCAGCGACGTGAGCGGGAGTCTCTACGAGCAGTACTTC.